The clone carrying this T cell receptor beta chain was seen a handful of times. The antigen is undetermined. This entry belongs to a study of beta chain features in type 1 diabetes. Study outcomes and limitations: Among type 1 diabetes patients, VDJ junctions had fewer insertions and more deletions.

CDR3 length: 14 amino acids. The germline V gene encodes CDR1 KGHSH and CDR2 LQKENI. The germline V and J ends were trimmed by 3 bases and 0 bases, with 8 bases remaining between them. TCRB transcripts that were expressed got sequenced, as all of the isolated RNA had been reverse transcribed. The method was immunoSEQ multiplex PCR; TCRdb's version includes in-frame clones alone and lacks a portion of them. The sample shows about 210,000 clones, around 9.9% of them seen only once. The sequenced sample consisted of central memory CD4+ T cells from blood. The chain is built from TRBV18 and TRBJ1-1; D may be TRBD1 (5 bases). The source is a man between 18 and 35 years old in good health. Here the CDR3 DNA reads TGTGCCAGCTCACCGGACAACATGAACACTGAAGCTTTCTTT. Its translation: CASSPDNMNTEAFF.